Listed below are T cell receptor beta chains from one sample, sequenced in a study of shared clonotypes between healthy human individuals. Libraries were prepared by immunoSEQ multiplex PCR; TCRdb keeps only in-frame clonotypes and omits some of them. The sample includes 2 million to 2.5 million clones, 90% to 95% of them seen just once. The sample comprised naive CD4+ T cells sorted from blood. All receptors come from a man between 18 and 29 years old in good health. CDR3s include the opening cysteine and the closing phenylalanine or tryptophan. The D gene is left open where the match is weak. Rows give clone size only sometimes, using once, few, many, or a class for an expanded clone.

>NA|TRBV5-4|TRBJ1-6|NA
CASSLEGTYNSPLHF
TGTGCCAGCAGCTTGGAGGGGACCTATAATTCACCCCTCCACTTT
>NA|TRBV6-5|TRBJ1-1|NA
CASSRRYNTEAFF
TGTGCCAGCAGCCGAAGGTATAACACTGAAGCTTTCTTT
>TRBD1|TRBV2|TRBJ1-5|NA
CASTYTGTGNQPQHF
TGTGCCAGCACTTATACCGGGACAGGGAATCAGCCCCAGCATTTT
>NA|TRBV19|TRBJ2-2|many
CASSIQGIDGGELFF
TGTGCCAGTAGTATCCAGGGGATCGATGGAGGGGAGCTGTTTTTT
>NA|TRBV4-3|TRBJ2-2|NA
CASSHLEGTGELFF
TGCGCCAGCAGCCACCTGGAGGGCACCGGGGAGCTGTTTTTT
>NA|TRBV10-1|TRBJ2-3|NA
CASSDFPDTDTQYF
TGCGCCAGCAGTGACTTTCCCGACACAGATACGCAGTATTTT
>NA|TRBV7-6|TRBJ1-6|once
CASSLMGTDTPYNSPLHF
TGTGCCAGCAGCTTAATGGGGACCGACACTCCTTATAATTCACCCCTCCACTTT
>TRBD1|TRBV10-1|TRBJ2-4|NA
CASSEGTDIKGNIQYF
TGCGCCAGCAGTGAAGGGACAGACATTAAGGGAAACATTCAGTACTTC
>NA|TRBV19|TRBJ1-2|NA
CATKFGGLDNYGYTF
TGTGCCACCAAGTTTGGGGGACTCGATAACTATGGCTACACCTTC
>NA|TRBV30|TRBJ2-4|NA
CAWTDSNRVIQYF
TGTGCCTGGACCGATTCAAACAGGGTCATTCAGTACTTC
>TRBD1|TRBV20-1|TRBJ1-2|NA
CSTDRVYGYTF
TGCAGCACCGACAGGGTCTATGGCTACACCTTC
>TRBD1|TRBV5-1|TRBJ2-7|NA
CASSLEGQGAYEQYF
TGCGCCAGCAGCTTGGAGGGACAGGGGGCCTACGAGCAGTACTTC
>NA|TRBV4-1|TRBJ2-7|NA
CASSQDRQSYEQYF
TGCGCCAGCAGCCAAGATCGTCAGTCATACGAGCAGTACTTC
>NA|TRBV7-9|TRBJ1-2|NA
CASSLENHYGYTF
TGTGCCAGCAGCCTTGAGAACCATTATGGCTACACCTTC
>NA|TRBV6-6|TRBJ1-1|NA
CASSALGLENTEAFF
TGTGCCAGCAGTGCCTTGGGGTTGGAGAACACTGAAGCTTTCTTT
>TRBD1|TRBV2|TRBJ1-6|once
CASRAGTGGLTLHF
TGTGCCAGCAGGGCCGGGACAGGGGGTCTAACCCTCCACTTT
>NA|TRBV6-6|TRBJ1-3|NA
CASSYSRNTIYF
TGTGCCAGCAGTTACTCAAGAAACACCATATATTTT
>NA|TRBV30|TRBJ1-5|NA
CAWSASGDQPQHF
TGTGCCTGGAGTGCCTCGGGGGATCAGCCCCAGCATTTT
>NA|TRBV9|TRBJ2-6|NA
CASTPTTTVQGDNVLTF
TGTGCCAGCACCCCAACCACGACGGTTCAGGGTGACAACGTCCTGACTTTC
>NA|TRBV6-6|TRBJ2-7|NA
CASSYAGSSYEQYF
TGTGCCAGCAGTTATGCAGGAAGCTCCTACGAGCAGTACTTC
>TRBD2|TRBV5-1|TRBJ2-3|NA
CASSLTSGGNTQYF
TGCGCCAGCAGCTTGACTAGCGGGGGAAATACGCAGTATTTT
>TRBD1|TRBV28|TRBJ2-7|NA
CASLGRRGPGNEQYF
TGTGCCTCCCTGGGTAGAAGGGGGCCAGGAAACGAGCAGTACTTC
>NA|TRBV6-6|TRBJ2-7|NA
CASSLTRYEQYF
TGTGCCAGCAGTCTCACTAGATACGAGCAGTACTTC
>TRBD1|TRBV27|TRBJ1-1|once
CASRGARPQGTTEAFF
TGTGCCAGCAGAGGCGCCCGTCCACAGGGGACCACTGAAGCTTTCTTT
>NA|TRBV5-1|TRBJ2-5|NA
CASSLGEKRTQYF
TGCGCCAGCAGCTTAGGGGAGAAACGGACCCAGTACTTC
>TRBD1|TRBV6-5|TRBJ2-2|NA
CASSSTGATGELFF
TGTGCCAGCAGTTCTACAGGGGCCACCGGGGAGCTGTTTTTT
>NA|TRBV7-9|TRBJ1-1|NA
CASSFIEAGETFF
TGTGCCAGCAGTTTTATCGAGGCGGGTGAAACTTTCTTT
>TRBD1|TRBV5-4|TRBJ2-7|NA
CASSLGGQGYEQYF
TGTGCCAGCAGCTTGGGGGGACAGGGCTACGAGCAGTACTTC
>NA|TRBV5-1|TRBJ2-4|NA
CASTLSGPEVGIQYF
TGCGCCAGCACCCTCTCCGGCCCCGAAGTTGGCATTCAGTACTTC
>NA|TRBV7-8|TRBJ1-6|NA
CASSLTNNSPLHF
TGTGCCAGCAGCTTAACCAATAATTCACCCCTCCACTTT
>TRBD1|TRBV6-5|TRBJ1-2|NA
CASSLTGTGVLYTF
TGTGCCAGCAGTTTAACCGGGACAGGGGTGCTTTACACCTTC
>TRBD1|TRBV6-1|TRBJ2-3|NA
CASVYRDRATDTQYF
TGTGCCAGCGTCTACCGGGACAGGGCCACAGATACGCAGTATTTT
>NA|TRBV28|TRBJ1-6|NA
CASWPSINSPLHF
TGTGCCAGCTGGCCCTCAATTAATTCACCCCTCCACTTT
>NA|TRBV6-5|TRBJ2-7|NA
CASSREDSSYEQYF
TGTGCCAGCAGCAGGGAAGACAGCTCCTACGAGCAGTACTTC
>NA|TRBV30|TRBJ2-5|once
CAWSGGLQETQYF
TGTGCCTGGAGTGGGGGGCTACAAGAGACCCAGTACTTC
>TRBD2|TRBV15|TRBJ2-2|NA
CATSREGNPTGELFF
TGTGCCACCAGCCGGGAGGGTAACCCCACCGGGGAGCTGTTTTTT
>TRBD2|TRBV9|TRBJ2-2|NA
CASSAPGLENTGELFF
TGTGCCAGCAGCGCCCCGGGACTAGAGAACACCGGGGAGCTGTTTTTT
>NA|TRBV6-1|TRBJ2-3|NA
CASRIGGTDTQYF
TGTGCCAGCAGAATCGGGGGTACAGATACGCAGTATTTT
>NA|TRBV5-8|TRBJ2-4|NA
CASSRIELAKNIQYF
TGTGCCAGCAGCCGAATAGAACTAGCCAAAAACATTCAGTACTTC
>NA|TRBV28|TRBJ2-7|NA
CASNFYPTRGHEQYF
TGTGCCAGCAACTTCTACCCCACCCGTGGTCACGAGCAGTACTTC
>NA|TRBV19|TRBJ2-1|once
CASTGGSSYNEQFF
TGTGCCAGTACCGGAGGGAGCTCCTACAATGAGCAGTTCTTC
>NA|TRBV30|TRBJ2-1|NA
CAWSESTPFNEQFF
TGTGCCTGGAGTGAGTCGACCCCCTTCAATGAGCAGTTCTTC
>NA|TRBV9|TRBJ2-5|NA
CASSVATWGRETQYF
TGTGCCAGCAGCGTAGCTACGTGGGGACGAGAGACCCAGTACTTC
>TRBD1|TRBV2|TRBJ2-2|NA
CASRDRVRITGELFF
TGTGCCAGCAGGGACAGGGTGAGAATAACCGGGGAGCTGTTTTTT
>TRBD1|TRBV19|TRBJ2-3|NA
CASRDRGSDTQYF
TGTGCCAGTAGGGACAGGGGCTCAGATACGCAGTATTTT
>TRBD1|TRBV5-4|TRBJ2-2|NA
CASSYPGQGDTGELFF
TGTGCCAGCAGCTATCCGGGACAGGGGGACACCGGGGAGCTGTTTTTT
>TRBD2|TRBV9|TRBJ2-7|NA
CASSVAYGRPHQQYF
TGTGCCAGCAGCGTAGCCTACGGGAGGCCGCATCAGCAGTACTTC
>NA|TRBV7-9|TRBJ1-3|NA
CASSPTGSVGNTIYF
TGTGCCAGCAGTCCAACAGGGAGCGTCGGAAACACCATATATTTT
>TRBD2|TRBV18|TRBJ2-7|NA
CASSPRGGSYEQYF
TGTGCCAGCTCACCCCGGGGGGGGTCCTACGAGCAGTACTTC
>NA|TRBV7-9|TRBJ2-7|NA
CASSLTGRVTYEQYF
TGTGCCAGCAGCTTAACCGGCAGGGTTACCTACGAGCAGTACTTC
>NA|TRBV27|TRBJ2-1|NA
CASSLSVEGIIPYNEQFF
TGTGCCAGCAGTTTATCCGTCGAGGGAATAATCCCCTACAATGAGCAGTTCTTC
>NA|TRBV10-3|TRBJ2-1|NA
CAASENGDEQFF
TGTGCCGCTTCGGAGAATGGGGATGAGCAGTTCTTC
>NA|TRBV7-2|TRBJ1-5|NA
CASSLERGNHQPQHF
TGTGCCAGCAGCTTAGAGAGGGGAAACCATCAGCCCCAGCATTTT